These 11 T cell receptor beta chains share one sample of origin, sequenced in a study of vaccination and CD4 T cells after COVID-19. What these receptors recognize is not known. As for treatment: roughly 10-day PBMC culture with coronavirus spike peptide pools or control peptides (ViraFEST assay). The assay that was used to sequence DNA from cultured CD4+ T cells was the Oncomine TCR Beta short-read assay. MiXCR, run by TCRdb on the PCR reads, gives a single entry per CDR3 protein. The sample lists tens of thousands of distinct CDR3 sequences; roughly 67% were seen once. The sample here was CD4+ T cells from blood, cultured in vitro, taken after SARS-CoV-2 vaccination. These receptor sequences come from a human donor who received a COVID-19 vaccine.

This clonotype was counted between two and nine times. The gene calls are TRBV25-1 and TRBJ2-7; 7 bases map to TRBD2. Germline V lookup: CDR1 MGHDK, CDR2 SYGVNS. V gave up 3 bases and J gave up 0 bases; unmatched junction bases: 8. The CDR3 is made up of 16 amino acids. CDR3 amino acids: CASSDNMASGSYEQYF. The CDR3 DNA reads as TGTGCCAGCAGTGACAATATGGCTAGCGGCTCCTACGAGCAGTACTTC.

The rearrangement uses TRBV10-1 and TRBJ1-1; a weak D match, TRBD1 (6 bases). This CDR3 comprises 13 residues. Trimming cost V 5 bases and J 6 bases, with 13 bases left between them. In germline, CDR1 is WNHNN, CDR2 SYGVQD (reference sequence). The CDR3 DNA follows: TGCGCCAGCAGTCTAACAGGGTTACCTGAAGCTTTCTTT. Translation gives CASSLTGLPEAFF.

This clonotype occurred a few times. The chain carries TRBV7-2 and TRBJ2-5, with D perhaps TRBD1 or TRBD2 (5 bases each). The V gene lost 7 bases and the J gene lost 6 bases, with 21 bases spanning the gap. The CDR3 length is 15 residues. Germline lookup yields CDR1 SGHTA and CDR2 FQGNSA. The CDR3 nucleotides read TGTGCCAGCAACATACTAGGGGCTAGTCAAAAGACCCAGTACTTC. Its translation: CASNILGASQKTQYF. Based on the CDR3 plus reference TRBV7-2 and TRBJ2-5, the full variable domain is GAGVSQSPSNKVTEKGKDVELRCDPISGHTALYWYRQSLGQGLEFLIYFQGNSAPDKSGLPSDRFSAERTGGSVSTLTIQRTQQEDSAVYLCASNILGASQKTQYFGPGTRLLVL.

The chain recombines TRBV6-1 with TRBJ1-6; 8 nucleotides match TRBD1. Looked up from germline, CDR1 is MNHNS and CDR2 is SASEGT. V trimming: 5 bases; J trimming: 7 bases; junction bases outside the gene matches: 10. This CDR3 has 16 residues. CDR3 residues: CASSPGQGGGNSPLHF. In nucleotides, the CDR3 is TGTGCCAGCAGTCCCGGACAGGGCGGTGGGAATTCACCCCTCCACTTT.

The V call is TRBV7-2, the J call TRBJ1-2, with D unclear. This CDR3 is built from 14 residues. Germline V gene sequence: CDR1 SGHTA, CDR2 FQGNSA. The V and J ends lost 3 bases and 8 bases respectively, with 16 bases between them. CDR3 DNA sequence: TGTGCCAGCAGCTTTCGACCAAATAGTGGCGGCTACACCTTC. Encoded protein: CASSFRPNSGGYTF.

This clonotype has a single count. V usage is TRBV24-1 and J usage is TRBJ2-3; D is perhaps TRBD2 (7 bases). V was pared by 7 bases and J by 2 bases, with 15 bases between. Germline CDR1 and CDR2: KGHDR and SFDVKD. This CDR3 has 15 amino acids. In DNA, the CDR3 is TGTGCCACCAGGGACTCGGGGGGCCCCACAGATACGCAGTATTTT. This sequence encodes CATRDSGGPTDTQYF.

The chain couples TRBV5-1 to TRBJ2-3, with 8 bases that match TRBD2. The CDR3 covers 15 residues. J gave up 1 base and V 1 base, and 2 bases lay outside the gene matches. The germline V gene has CDR1 SGHRS and CDR2 YFSETQ. CDR3 sequence reads: CASSLISGGTDTQYF. The CDR3 DNA reads TGCGCCAGCAGCTTGATTAGCGGGGGCACAGATACGCAGTATTTT.

In its sample, this clonotype was seen a few times. The chain employs TRBV10-3 and TRBJ2-2, with 12 nucleotides matching TRBD2. Germline assignment: CDR1 ENHRY and CDR2 SYGVKD. Trimming cost V 6 bases and J 1 base; bases outside gene matches: 3. CDR3 length equals 16 residues. The CDR3 reads CAISRTSGMNTGELFF. In DNA form, the CDR3 reads TGTGCCATCAGCAGGACTAGCGGGATGAACACCGGGGAGCTGTTTTTT.

This clonotype has more than one count but fewer than ten. J is TRBJ2-3 and V is TRBV30; TRBD1 might be the D (5 bases). Germline V lookup: CDR1 GTSNPN, CDR2 SVGIG (reference sequence). The CDR3 has 12 residues. Trimming pared 0 bases from V and 12 bases from J, leaving 13 bases between. CDR3 sequence (DNA): TGTGCCTGGAGTGTAGGGGCCCCCGGACAGTATTTT. This sequence encodes CAWSVGAPGQYF.

The chain links TRBV2 to TRBJ2-3, with 8 bases fitting TRBD2. CDR3 length: 14 amino acids. Germline V gene data show CDR1 as SNHLY and CDR2 as FYNNEI. With 6 bases clipped from V and 3 bases from J, the junction kept 5 bases outside the gene matches. CDR3 sequence (DNA): TGTGCCAGCAGACTAGCGGTGGGGACAGATACGCAGTATTTT. Protein sequence: CASRLAVGTDTQYF.

This chain joins TRBV21-1 and TRBJ1-2. TRBV21-1 is a listed pseudogene. The CDR3 length is 12 residues. The CDR3 loop reads CASSKGNYGYTF. CDR3 DNA: TGTGCCAGCAGCAAAGGTAACTATGGCTACACCTTC.